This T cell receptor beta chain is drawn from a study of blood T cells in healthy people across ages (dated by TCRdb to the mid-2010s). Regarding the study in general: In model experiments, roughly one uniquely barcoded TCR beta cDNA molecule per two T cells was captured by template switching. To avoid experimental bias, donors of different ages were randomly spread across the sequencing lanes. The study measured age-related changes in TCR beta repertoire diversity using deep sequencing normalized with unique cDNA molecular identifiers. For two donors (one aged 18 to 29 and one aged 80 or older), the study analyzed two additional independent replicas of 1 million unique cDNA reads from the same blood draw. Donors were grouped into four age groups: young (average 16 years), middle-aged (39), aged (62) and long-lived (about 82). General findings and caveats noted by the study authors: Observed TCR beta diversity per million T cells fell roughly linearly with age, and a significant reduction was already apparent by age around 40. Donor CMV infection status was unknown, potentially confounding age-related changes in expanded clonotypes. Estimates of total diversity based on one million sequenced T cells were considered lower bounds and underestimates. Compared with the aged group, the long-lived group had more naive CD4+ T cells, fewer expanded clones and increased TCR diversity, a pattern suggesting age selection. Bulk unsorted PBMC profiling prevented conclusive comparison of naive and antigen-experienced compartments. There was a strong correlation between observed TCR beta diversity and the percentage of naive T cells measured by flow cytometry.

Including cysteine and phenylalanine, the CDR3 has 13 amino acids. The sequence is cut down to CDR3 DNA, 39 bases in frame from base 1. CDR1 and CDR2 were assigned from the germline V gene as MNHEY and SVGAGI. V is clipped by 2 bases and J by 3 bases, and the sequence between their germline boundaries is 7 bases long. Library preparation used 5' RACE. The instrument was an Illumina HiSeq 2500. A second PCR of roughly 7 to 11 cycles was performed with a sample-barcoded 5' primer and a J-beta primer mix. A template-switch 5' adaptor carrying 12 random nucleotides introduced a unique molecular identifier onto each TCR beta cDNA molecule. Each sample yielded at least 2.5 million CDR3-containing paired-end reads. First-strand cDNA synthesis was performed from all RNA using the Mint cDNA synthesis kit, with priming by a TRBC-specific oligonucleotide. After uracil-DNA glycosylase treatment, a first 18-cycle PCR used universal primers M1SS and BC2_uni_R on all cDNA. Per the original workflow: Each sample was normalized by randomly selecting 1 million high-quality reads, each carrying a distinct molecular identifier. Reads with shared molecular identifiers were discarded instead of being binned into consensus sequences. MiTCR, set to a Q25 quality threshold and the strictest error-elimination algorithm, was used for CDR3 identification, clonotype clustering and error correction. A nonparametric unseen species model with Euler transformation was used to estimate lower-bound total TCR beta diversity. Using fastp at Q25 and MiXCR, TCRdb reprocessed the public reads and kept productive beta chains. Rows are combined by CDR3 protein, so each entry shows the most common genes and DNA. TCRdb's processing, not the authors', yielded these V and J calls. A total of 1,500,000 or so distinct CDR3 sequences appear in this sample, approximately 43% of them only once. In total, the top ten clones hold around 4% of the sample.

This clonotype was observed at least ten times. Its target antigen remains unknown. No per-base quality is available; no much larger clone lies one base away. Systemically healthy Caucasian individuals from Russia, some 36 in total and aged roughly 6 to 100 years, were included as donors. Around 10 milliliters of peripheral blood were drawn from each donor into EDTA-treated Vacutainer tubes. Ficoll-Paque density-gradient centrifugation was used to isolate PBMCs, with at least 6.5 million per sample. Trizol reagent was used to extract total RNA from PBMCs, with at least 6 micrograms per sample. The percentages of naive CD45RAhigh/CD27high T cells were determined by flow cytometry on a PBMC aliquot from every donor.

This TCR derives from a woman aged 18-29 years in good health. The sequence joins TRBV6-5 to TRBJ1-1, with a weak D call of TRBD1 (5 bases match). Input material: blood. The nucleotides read TGTGCCAGCAGTTACAGGGGTGACACTGAAGCTTTCTTT. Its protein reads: CASSYRGDTEAFF.